This record concerns one T cell receptor beta chain sequence. Its antigen is as yet unknown. The PCR made use of 60 Vbeta and 13 Jbeta primers. The assay was immunoSEQ multiplex PCR, and TCRdb's table has in-frame clones only and misses some. The sample yields about 140,000 clones, approximately 80% seen once. The data were taken from a study of cytomegalovirus exposure and HLA in healthy donors. General study points: In a later analysis, V- and J-gene trimming of beta chains associated with a DCLRE1C missense variant, replicated independently. In vitro testing confirmed a few CMV-associated chains as specific for CMV antigens.

CDR3 length: 16 amino acids. Germline V CDR1 and CDR2: SGHRS, YFSETQ. The V end was cut by 4 bases, the J end by 5 bases, with 22 bases between. Sequencing input: PBMCs. The chain couples TRBV5-1 to TRBJ2-7, with D perhaps TRBD1 (6 bases). The receptor's source is a man aged 30 to 39 in good health and CMV-seropositive. The CDR3 loop reads CASSPALGQSVHEQYF. The CDR3 nucleotides read TGCGCCAGCAGCCCAGCTCTCGGACAGTCGGTCCACGAGCAGTACTTC.